This T cell receptor (beta chain) was captured by sequencing in a study of cytomegalovirus exposure and HLA in healthy donors. Overall study: The 130 or so validation repertoires, a later analysis reported, used the same platform as the roughly 710 first-cohort repertoires. Whole-study results and caveats: There were a few CMV-associated chains whose specificity for CMV antigens was confirmed in vitro. According to reports, the classifier identified cytomegalovirus status with high specificity and sensitivity.

Regarding this clone: The antigen is undetermined.

Here immunoSEQ multiplex PCR was the method, and the copy in TCRdb shows in-frame clones only, minus some. The repertoire holds under 200,000 clones, with approximately 80% as singletons. While the first cohort had some 700 subjects, the donors belonged to the separate validation cohort of about 120 subjects. There are 13 residues in the CDR3. The V gene lost 3 bases and the J gene lost 6 bases, with 9 bases spanning the gap. Germline CDR1 and CDR2: SGHRS and YFSETQ. Sequenced: PBMCs. The receptor's source is a man younger than 35 in good health and CMV-seropositive. This sequence joins TRBV5-1 and TRBJ1-4, with a possible D match to TRBD1 (6 bases). CDR3: CASSSGVDEKLFF. Here the CDR3 DNA reads TGCGCCAGCAGCTCAGGGGTGGATGAAAAACTGTTTTTT.